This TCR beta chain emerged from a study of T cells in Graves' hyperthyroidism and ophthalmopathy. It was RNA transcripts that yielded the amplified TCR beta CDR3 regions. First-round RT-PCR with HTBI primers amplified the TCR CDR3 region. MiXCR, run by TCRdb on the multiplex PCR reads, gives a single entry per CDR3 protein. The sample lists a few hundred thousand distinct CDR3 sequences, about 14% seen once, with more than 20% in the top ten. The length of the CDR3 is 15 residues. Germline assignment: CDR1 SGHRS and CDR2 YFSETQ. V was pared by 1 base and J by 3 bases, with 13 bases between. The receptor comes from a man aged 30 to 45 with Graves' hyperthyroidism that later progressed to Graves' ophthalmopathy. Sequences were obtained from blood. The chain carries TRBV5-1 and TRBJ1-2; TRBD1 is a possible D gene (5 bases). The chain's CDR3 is CASSLRGPLDYGYTF. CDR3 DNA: TGCGCCAGCAGCTTGCGGGGCCCTTTAGACTATGGCTACACCTTC.